This entry describes one T cell receptor beta chain. No antigen is known for it. The germline gives CDR1 MDHEN, CDR2 SYDVKM. J was trimmed by 0 bases and V by 3 bases; bases with no gene match: 18. The CDR3 totals 20 residues. Libraries were prepared by immunoSEQ multiplex PCR; TCRdb keeps only in-frame clonotypes and omits some of them. The repertoire holds 25,000 to 35,000 clones, with 70% to 90% as singletons. These data originate in a study of tumor-infiltrating lymphocytes in localized non-small cell lung cancer. Study-level information: Each patient gave resected tumor and non-adjacent uninvolved lung tissue.

General study results and limits: Different pieces of the same tissue went to different assays, confounding technical variation with intratumor heterogeneity.

The sequenced sample consisted of lung tumor tissue. The rearrangement links TRBV28 to TRBJ2-7; the match to TRBD1 covers 9 bases. This TCR was sampled from a human donor with non-small cell lung cancer. CDR3 sequence (DNA): TGTGCCAGCAGTTTGGCCGGGTGGGGGACAGGGACCCGGAGCTCCTACGAGCAGTACTTC. Residues: CASSLAGWGTGTRSSYEQYF. The full variable domain, rest sourced from reference TRBV28 and TRBJ2-7, is DVKVTQSSRYLVKRTGEKVFLECVQDMDHENMFWYRQDPGLGLRLIYFSYDVKMKEKGDIPEGYSVSREKKERFSLILESASTNQTSMYLCASSLAGWGTGTRSSYEQYFGPGTRLTVT.